This TCR beta chain was captured by sequencing in a study of CD8+CD57+ T cells in acquired aplastic anemia. Study-level background: Sorted CD4+ and CD8+ cells yielded around 3.2 ug of DNA on average.

Points on this clonotype: A much larger clone sits a single nucleotide away, making a read error possible.

Genomic DNA acted as the template from which TCR beta VDJ combination and CDR3 sequence profiling were carried out. TCRdb recomputed calls from the reads with MiXCR, one row per CDR3 protein. The sample holds about 180,000 distinct CDR3 sequences, around 60% seen once. Patients selected for sequencing had displayed CD8+CD57+ cell expansion by flow cytometry. Acquired aplastic anemia of severe grade affected all patients. The material sequenced was sorted CD4+, CD8+, or CD8+CD57+ T cells (not recorded which) from PBMCs. The clonotype originates from a human donor with aplastic anemia.

CDR3 sequence reads: CAAGVSSYNEQFF. Here the CDR3 DNA reads TGTGCCGCTGGGGTCAGCTCCTACAATGAGCAGTTCTTC. The chain recombines TRBV7-6 with TRBJ2-1; D uncertain. This CDR3 contains 13 residues. CDR1 and CDR2 (germline): SGHVS, FNYEAQ. Trimming left V 11 bases short and J 0 bases short, with 11 bases between. Supplemented by reference TRBV7-6 and TRBJ2-1, the full variable domain reads GAGVSQSPRYKVTKRGQDVALRCDPISGHVSLYWYRQALGQGPEFLTYFNYEAQQDKSGLPNDRFSAERPEGSISTLTIQRTEQRDSAMYRCAAGVSSYNEQFFGPGTRLTVL.